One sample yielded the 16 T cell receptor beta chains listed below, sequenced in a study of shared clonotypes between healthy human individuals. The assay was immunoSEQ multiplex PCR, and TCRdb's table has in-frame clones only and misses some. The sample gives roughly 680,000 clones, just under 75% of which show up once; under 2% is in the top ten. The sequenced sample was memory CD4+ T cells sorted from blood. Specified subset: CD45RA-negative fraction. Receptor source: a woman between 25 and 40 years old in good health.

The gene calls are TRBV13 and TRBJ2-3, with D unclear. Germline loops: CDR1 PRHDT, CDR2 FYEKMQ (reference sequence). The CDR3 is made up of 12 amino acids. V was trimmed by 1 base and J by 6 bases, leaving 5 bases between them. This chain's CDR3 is CASSLVSDTQYF. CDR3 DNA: TGTGCCAGCAGCTTAGTATCCGATACGCAGTATTTT.

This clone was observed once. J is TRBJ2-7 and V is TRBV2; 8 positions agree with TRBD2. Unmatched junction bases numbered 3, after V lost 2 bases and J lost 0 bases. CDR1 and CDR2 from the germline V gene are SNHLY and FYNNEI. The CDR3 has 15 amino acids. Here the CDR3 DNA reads TGTGCCAGCAGTGAACAGCGGGGGTCCTCCTACGAGCAGTACTTC. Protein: CASSEQRGSSYEQYF.

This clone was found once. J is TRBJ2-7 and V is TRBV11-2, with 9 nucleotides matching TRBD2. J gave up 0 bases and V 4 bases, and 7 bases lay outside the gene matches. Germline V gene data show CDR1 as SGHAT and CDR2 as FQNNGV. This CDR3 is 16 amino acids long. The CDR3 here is CASSSRLTSGSYEQYF. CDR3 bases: TGTGCCAGCAGCTCCCGGCTGACTAGCGGCTCCTACGAGCAGTACTTC.

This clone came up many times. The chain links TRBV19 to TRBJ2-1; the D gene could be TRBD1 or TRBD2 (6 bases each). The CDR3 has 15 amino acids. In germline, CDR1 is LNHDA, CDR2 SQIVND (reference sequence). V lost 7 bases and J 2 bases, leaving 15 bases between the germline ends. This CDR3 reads CASTGGLKTYNEQFF. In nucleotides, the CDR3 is TGTGCCAGTACTGGGGGGCTGAAGACCTACAATGAGCAGTTCTTC.

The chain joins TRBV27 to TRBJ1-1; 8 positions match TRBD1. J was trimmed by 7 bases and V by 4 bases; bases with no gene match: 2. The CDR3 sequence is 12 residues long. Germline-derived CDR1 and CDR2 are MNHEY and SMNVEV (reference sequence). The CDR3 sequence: CASSSGQVEAFF. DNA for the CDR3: TGTGCCAGCAGTTCGGGACAGGTTGAAGCTTTCTTT.

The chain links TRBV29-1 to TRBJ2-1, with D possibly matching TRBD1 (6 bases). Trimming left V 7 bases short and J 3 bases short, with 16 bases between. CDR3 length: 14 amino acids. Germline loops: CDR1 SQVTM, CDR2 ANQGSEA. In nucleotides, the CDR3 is TGCAGCGCCACACCGGGACAAGACTACAATGAGCAGTTCTTC. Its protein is CSATPGQDYNEQFF.

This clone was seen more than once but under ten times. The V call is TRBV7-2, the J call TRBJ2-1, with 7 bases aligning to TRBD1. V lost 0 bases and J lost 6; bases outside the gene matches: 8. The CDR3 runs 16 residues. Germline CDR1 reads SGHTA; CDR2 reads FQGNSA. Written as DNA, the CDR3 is TGTGCCAGCAGCTTAGCCCCCGGGACAGCTATCAATGAGCAGTTCTTC. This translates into CASSLAPGTAINEQFF. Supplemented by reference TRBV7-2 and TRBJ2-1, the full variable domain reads GAGVSQSPSNKVTEKGKDVELRCDPISGHTALYWYRQSLGQGLEFLIYFQGNSAPDKSGLPSDRFSAERTGGSVSTLTIQRTQQEDSAVYLCASSLAPGTAINEQFFGPGTRLTVL.

CDR3 sequence (DNA): TGTGCCAGCAGTGGGGACAGGGGTGCCACCGGGGAGCTGTTTTTT. Its translation: CASSGDRGATGELFF. The genes are TRBV2 and TRBJ2-2; TRBD1 matches 10 bases. The germline V gene encodes CDR1 SNHLY and CDR2 FYNNEI. The CDR3 contains 15 residues. Losses at the gene ends were 4 bases for V and 4 bases for J; bases not matched to a gene: 3.

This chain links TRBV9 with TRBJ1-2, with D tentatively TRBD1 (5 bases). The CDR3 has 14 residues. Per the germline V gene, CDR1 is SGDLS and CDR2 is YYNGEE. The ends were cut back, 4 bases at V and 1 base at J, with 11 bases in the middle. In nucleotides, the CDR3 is TGTGCCAGCAGCCCACGGAGGGGTAACTATGGCTACACCTTC. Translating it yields CASSPRRGNYGYTF.

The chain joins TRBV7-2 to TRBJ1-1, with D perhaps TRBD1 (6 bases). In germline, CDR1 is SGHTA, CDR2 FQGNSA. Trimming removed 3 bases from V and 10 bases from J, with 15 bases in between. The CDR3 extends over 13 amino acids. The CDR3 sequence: CASSLEPWGAAFF. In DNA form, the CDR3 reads TGTGCCAGCAGCTTGGAGCCGTGGGGGGCAGCTTTCTTT.

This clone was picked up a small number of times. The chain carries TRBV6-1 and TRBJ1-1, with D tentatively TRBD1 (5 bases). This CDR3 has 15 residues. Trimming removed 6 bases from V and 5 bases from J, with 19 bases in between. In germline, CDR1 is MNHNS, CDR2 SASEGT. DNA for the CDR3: TGTGCCAGCAGCAGGATTCGGGGGACGGGGACTGAAGCTTTCTTT. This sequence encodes CASSRIRGTGTEAFF.

CDR3 sequence reads: CASRGLASLTDTQYF. Written as DNA, the CDR3 is TGTGCCAGCAGAGGATTAGCCTCTCTCACAGATACGCAGTATTTT. The chain has TRBV2 and TRBJ2-3; D unresolved. Looked up from germline, CDR1 is SNHLY and CDR2 is FYNNEI. V was cut by 6 bases and J by 2 bases, with 15 bases left in between. The CDR3 is made up of 15 amino acids.

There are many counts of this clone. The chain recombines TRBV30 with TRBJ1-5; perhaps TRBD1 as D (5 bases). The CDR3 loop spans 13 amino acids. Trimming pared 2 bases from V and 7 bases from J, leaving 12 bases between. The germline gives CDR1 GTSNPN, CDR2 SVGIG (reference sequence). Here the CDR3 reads CAWSRQGRQPQHF. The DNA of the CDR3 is TGTGCCTGGAGTCGGCAGGGTAGACAGCCCCAGCATTTT.

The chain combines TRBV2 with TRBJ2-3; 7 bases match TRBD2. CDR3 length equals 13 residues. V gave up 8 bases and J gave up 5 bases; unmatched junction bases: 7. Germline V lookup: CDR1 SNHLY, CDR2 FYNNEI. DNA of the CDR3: TGTGCCAGCTCCGGGGTAGCGGGAGATACGCAGTATTTT. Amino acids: CASSGVAGDTQYF.

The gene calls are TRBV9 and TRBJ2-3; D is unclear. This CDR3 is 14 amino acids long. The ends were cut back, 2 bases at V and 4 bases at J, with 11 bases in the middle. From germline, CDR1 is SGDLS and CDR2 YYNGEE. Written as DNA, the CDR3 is TGTGCCAGCAGCGTGGACCAAGGCGCAGATACGCAGTATTTT. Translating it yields CASSVDQGADTQYF.

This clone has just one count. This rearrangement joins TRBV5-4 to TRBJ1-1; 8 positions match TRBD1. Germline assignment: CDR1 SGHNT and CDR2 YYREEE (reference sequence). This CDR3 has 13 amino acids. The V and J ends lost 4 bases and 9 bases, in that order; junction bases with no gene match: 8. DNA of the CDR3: TGTGCCAGCAGCGGGGGGGGACAGGTAAAAGCTTTCTTT. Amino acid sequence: CASSGGGQVKAFF. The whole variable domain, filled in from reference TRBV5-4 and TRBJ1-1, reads ETGVTQSPTHLIKTRGQQVTLRCSSQSGHNTVSWYQQALGQGPQFIFQYYREEENGRGNFPPRFSGLQFPNYSSELNVNALELDDSALYLCASSGGGQVKAFFGQGTRLTVV.